This section outlines one TCR beta chain sequence together with its context. Its antigen is as yet unknown. Trimming pared 5 bases from V and 4 bases from J, leaving 15 bases between. The CDR3 is made up of 16 amino acids. Per germline, CDR1 MNHNS and CDR2 SASEGT. This record comes from a study of response to subunit inactivated influenza vaccine. TCRdb recomputed calls from the RT-PCR reads with MiXCR, one row per CDR3 protein. The sample gives around 520,000 distinct CDR3 sequences, approximately 12% of which show up once; approximately 10% is in the top ten. Study-level results: New T cells are recruited in small numbers by each seasonal influenza vaccination, according to the authors' suggestion.

Source: PBMCs from blood, taken on the day of vaccination. This sequence joins TRBV6-1 and TRBJ1-6; D not certain. This sequence originates from a man in his fifties who received an inactivated influenza vaccine. As DNA, the CDR3 is TGTGCCAGCAGTACACCGGGTTCGCATTATAATTCACCCCTCCACTTT. Its translation is CASSTPGSHYNSPLHF.